This entry concerns a single T cell receptor (beta chain). Its specificity is unknown. Cells defined as naive were viable CD3+CD4+ or CD3+CD8+ and CCR7+CD45RA+CD45RO-CD95-CD27+CD28+. V lost 5 bases, J lost 2 bases, and 12 bases stayed unmatched. Germline CDR1 and CDR2: SGHVS and FNYEAQ. The CDR3 is made up of 18 amino acids. The sample is drawn from a study of T cells after posttransplantation cyclophosphamide. Study-wide findings and caveats: TRB overlap between skin or GI tissue T cells and blood was limited.

Measured with immunoSEQ multiplex PCR; TCRdb has only the in-frame clones, and not every one. The sample yields around 15,000 clones, around 94% seen once. The clonotype was recovered from a woman between 45 and 65 years old in good health and a related stem cell transplant donor. V is TRBV7-6 and J is TRBJ2-7; 13 nucleotides align to TRBD2. The sample taken for sequencing was naive CD4+ T cells sorted from blood. The CDR3 nucleotides are TGTGCCAGCAGCCCCCTTCCGGGACTAGCGGGATCGACCTACGAGCAGTACTTC. Encoded protein: CASSPLPGLAGSTYEQYF.